This entry features one TCR beta chain sequence. The data were taken from a study of blood T cell repertoires in COVID-19. Whole-study context: From the United States, Italy and Spain came samples of acute and convalescent COVID-19.

Profiling relied on immunoSEQ multiplex PCR, and the TCRdb table lists in-frame clones only, not all of them. Here the sample spans approximately 110,000 clones, about 85% being singletons. CDR1 SGHRS and CDR2 YFSETQ come from the germline V gene. The CDR3 spans 15 residues. V gave up 2 bases and J gave up 4 bases, with 15 bases separating them. The rearrangement uses TRBV5-1 and TRBJ2-5; TRBD1 might be the D (5 bases). Sequenced input: peripheral blood. This TCR came from an elderly woman with COVID-19, enrolled during active disease. CDR3 nucleotide sequence: TGCGCCAGCAGCTTTATTGGGGCCATAGGAGAGACCCAGTACTTC. This codes for CASSFIGAIGETQYF.